This T cell receptor (beta chain) appears in the sequencing data of a study of blood T cell repertoires in COVID-19. Study at large: Sites across the United States, Italy and Spain contributed samples from acute and convalescent COVID-19.

The CDR3 covers 14 residues. V was pared by 6 bases and J by 1 base, with 12 bases between. Germline V gene lookup returns CDR1 MNHEY and CDR2 SVGAGI. Repertoires were generated with immunoSEQ multiplex PCR, while TCRdb's copy carries only in-frame clones and drops some. Counted here are around 160,000 clones, around 81% occurring once; the ten biggest clones make up 10% to 15%. The sequenced sample consisted of peripheral blood. This rearrangement joins TRBV6-5 to TRBJ1-1; TRBD1 might be the D (6 bases). This clonotype originated in a man aged 60 to 75 with active or convalescent COVID-19. CDR3 region: CASRQDRRNTEAFF. CDR3 bases: TGTGCCAGCAGGCAAGACAGGCGGAACACTGAAGCTTTCTTT.